This note documents a single T cell receptor beta chain sequence. Method: immunoSEQ multiplex PCR; TCRdb's copy keeps in-frame clones and lacks some. The sample carries roughly 140,000 clones, over 80% recorded once. This sample is drawn from a study of T cell responses to AZD1222 COVID-19 vaccine. Deletions cut 4 bases from V and 0 bases from J, with 9 bases between. This CDR3 is 14 amino acids long. Looked up from germline, CDR1 is LNHDA and CDR2 is SQIVND (reference sequence). The chain is built from TRBV19 and TRBJ1-1, with D possibly being TRBD1 (6 bases). This sequence originates from an adult in good health. The sample in question was peripheral blood, obtained on day 0 of MenACWY control vaccination. DNA of the CDR3: TGTGCCAGTAGTAGGGGACAAATGAACACTGAAGCTTTCTTT. This sequence encodes CASSRGQMNTEAFF.